The entry below describes one TCR beta chain. What it binds is not known. The data originate from a study of spatial heterogeneity in lung cancer. Points from the study as a whole: Blood contained ubiquitous expanded tumor TCRs more at resection than at follow-up.

One entry per CDR3 protein results from TCRdb running MiXCR on the 5' RACE reads. This repertoire shows approximately 90,000 distinct CDR3 sequences, around 8.6% found once; its top ten account for about 7%. Time point indicated: sample taken at primary tumor resection. In each case, whole RNA from tumor, nontumor lung or frozen PBMC was sequenced unsorted. The cohort: 70 to 75 early-stage, untreated non-small cell lung cancer patients. The CDR3 loop spans 15 amino acids. Trimming cost V 6 bases and J 4 bases; bases outside gene matches: 13. Looked up from germline, CDR1 is DFQATT and CDR2 is SNEGSKA (reference sequence).

This specimen consisted of PBMCs, obtained at surgery. The J gene is TRBJ2-3, the V gene TRBV20-1; 7 nucleotides align to TRBD2. The receptor's source is a male donor with early-stage non-small cell lung cancer. CDR3 sequence (DNA): TGCAGTGCACCGAATCGGCGGGGGACCGCAGATACGCAGTATTTT. It translates to CSAPNRRGTADTQYF.